This T cell receptor (beta chain) came from a study of early T cells in non-severe SARS-CoV-2 infection. General study findings and limits: Clonotype matching in VDJdb favored anti-spike CD8 responses and did not capture private and CD4 specificities.

Each single cDNA molecule received a unique molecular identifier. TCRdb re-called the 5' RACE reads with MiXCR, one entry per CDR3 protein. The sample records about 84,000 distinct CDR3 sequences, about an eighth being singletons. This CDR3 is built from 14 residues. CDR1 is MNHEY and CDR2 is SMNVEV in the germline V gene (reference sequence). V lost 6 bases to trimming and J lost 9 bases; unmatched junction nucleotides: 12. This clonotype was detected many times. Its antigen is unidentified. This clonotype was obtained from an adult who was a healthcare worker with PCR-confirmed SARS-CoV-2 infection or an uninfected control (not recorded which). This chain uses TRBV27 with TRBJ2-3; 7 bases match TRBD1. The material sequenced was whole blood. The CDR3 protein is CASSPQGYIQTQYF. DNA of the CDR3: TGTGCCAGCAGCCCACAGGGGTATATTCAAACGCAGTATTTT.